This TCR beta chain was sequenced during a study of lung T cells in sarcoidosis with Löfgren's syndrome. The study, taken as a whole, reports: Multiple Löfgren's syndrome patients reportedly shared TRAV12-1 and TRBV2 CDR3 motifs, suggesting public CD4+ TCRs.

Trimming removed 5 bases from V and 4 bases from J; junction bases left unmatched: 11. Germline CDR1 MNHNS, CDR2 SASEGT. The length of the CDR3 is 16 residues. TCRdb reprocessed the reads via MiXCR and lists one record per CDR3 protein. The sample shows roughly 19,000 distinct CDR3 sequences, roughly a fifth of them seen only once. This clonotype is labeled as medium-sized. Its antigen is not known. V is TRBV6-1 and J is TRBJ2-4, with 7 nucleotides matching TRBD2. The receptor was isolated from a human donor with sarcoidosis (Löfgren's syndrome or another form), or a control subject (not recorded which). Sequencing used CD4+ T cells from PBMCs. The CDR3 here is CASSSVGAGSKNIQYF. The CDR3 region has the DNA TGTGCCAGCAGTTCAGTAGGAGCGGGATCTAAAAACATTCAGTACTTC.